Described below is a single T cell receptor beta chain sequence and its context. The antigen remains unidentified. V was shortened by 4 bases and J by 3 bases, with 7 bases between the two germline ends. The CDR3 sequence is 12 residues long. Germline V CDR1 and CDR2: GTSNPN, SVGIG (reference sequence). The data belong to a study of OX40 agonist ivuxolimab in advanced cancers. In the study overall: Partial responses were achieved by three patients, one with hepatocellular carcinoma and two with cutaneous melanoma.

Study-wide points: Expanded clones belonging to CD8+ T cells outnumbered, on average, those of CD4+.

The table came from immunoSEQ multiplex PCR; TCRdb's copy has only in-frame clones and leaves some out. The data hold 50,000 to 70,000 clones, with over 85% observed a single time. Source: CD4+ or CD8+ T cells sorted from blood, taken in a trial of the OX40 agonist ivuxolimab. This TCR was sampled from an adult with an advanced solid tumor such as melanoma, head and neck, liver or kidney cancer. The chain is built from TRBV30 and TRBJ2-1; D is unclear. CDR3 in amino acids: CAWNLYYNEQFF. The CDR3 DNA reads TGTGCCTGGAACCTGTACTACAATGAGCAGTTCTTC. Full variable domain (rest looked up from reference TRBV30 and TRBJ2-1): SQTIHQWPATLVQPVGSPLSLECTVEGTSNPNLYWYRQAAGRGLQLLFYSVGIGQISSEVPQNLSASRPQDRQFILSSKKLLLSDSGFYLCAWNLYYNEQFFGPGTRLTVL.